One T cell receptor beta chain is described in this entry. A read error may explain this, as a much larger clone is one base away. For the second PCR, which ran for 7 to 11 cycles, a sample-barcoded 5' primer and a J-beta primer mix were used. Each CDR3 protein gets one entry after TCRdb re-called the 5' RACE reads with MiXCR. The sample gives about 930,000 distinct CDR3 sequences, almost 30% of which show up once; roughly a tenth is in the top ten. The data were taken from a study of blood T cells in healthy people across ages. These data were also filed under a second study, of T cells of mothers and their children.

The TCR was taken from a middle-aged woman in good health. Material: blood.

The chain's CDR3 is CASSLIVLGSVDEQYF. DNA for the CDR3: TGTGCCAGCAGCTTAATTGTACTCGGGTCGGTTGACGAGCAGTACTTC. The V and J genes are TRBV7-2 and TRBJ2-7; D is ambiguous. Trimming removed 2 bases from V and 5 bases from J, with 19 bases in between. The CDR3 has 16 amino acids. Germline V CDR1 and CDR2: SGHTA, FQGNSA.